The sequence of this TCR beta chain was determined in a study of T cells in Graves' hyperthyroidism and ophthalmopathy (dated by TCRdb to the late 2010s). For the study in its entirety: Peripheral blood samples were taken at initial diagnosis, before any treatment was given. To identify TCR V-J signatures that set the groups apart, the researchers used a discovery cohort of about a hundred patients, made up of 40 to 45 with Graves' ophthalmopathy and about 55 with stable Graves' hyperthyroidism. According to the paper, TCR Vbeta CDR3 sequencing was carried out on approximately 140 peripheral blood samples, which came from around 43 ophthalmopathy, some 73 hyperthyroidism and roughly 17 progressor patients. An independent validation cohort of about 19 hyperthyroidism patients and 15 or so patients who later progressed to ophthalmopathy tested prospective prediction of ophthalmopathy. Once sampling was done, hyperthyroidism patients were given methimazole at a starting dose of 30 mg daily, whereas ophthalmopathy patients were given high-dose intravenous methylprednisolone. The 100 discovery patients were randomly split 7:3 into training and test sets. Thyroid tissue and blood T-cell repertoires from six Graves' hyperthyroidism patients were also compared in the study. On the study overall, not on this receptor specifically: In cross-validation, a model built on a 13 V-J signature told ophthalmopathy apart from stable hyperthyroidism with just under 90% sensitivity and about 81% specificity, and in testing the same model reached 80%/75%. In validation, the model predicted progression to ophthalmopathy a median of approximately 6.6 months before onset, with about 71% sensitivity and 72.22% specificity. Most expanded thyroid clonotypes (frequency above 0.001) were also detected in blood, a finding suggesting that blood repertoires may reflect thyroid immune responses. No statistical method was used to set the sample size in advance, and investigators knew the group allocation.

Of note for this clonotype: Its binding antigen is unknown. No per-base quality is available; no much larger clone lies one base away.

The CDR3 numbers 16 residues from cysteine through phenylalanine. The only DNA kept is the CDR3, 48 bases in frame from the first base. The germline V gene sets CDR1 to SGDLS and CDR2 to YYNGEE. After removal of 4 bases from V and 4 bases from J, the junction retains 7 bases not matched to a gene. TCR beta CDR3 regions were amplified from RNA transcripts. A first-round RT-PCR of the TCR CDR3 used the HTBI primer set with the Qiagen OneStep RT-PCR kit. Libraries were constructed in a second round of multiplex PCR, after which size selection and purification were carried out. Sequencing of the libraries was done on an Illumina HiSeq2000 using paired-end 100 bp reads. Concerning the study's data processing: Raw data were processed with SOAPnuke, discarding reads with adapters, uncalled bases, mean Phred below 15, or no exact constant-primer or identifier match. COPE v1.2.5 was used to merge the high-quality paired reads, and each unique nucleotide sequence was defined as a clonotype. Clonotypes were aligned to IMGT TRBV, TRBD and TRBJ reference segments using MiTCR v1.1. The analysis included only V-J combinations with a frequency above 0.0001, which together covered over 98% of the repertoires. A TCS score was defined as the ratio of F50 (clonal expansion) to E x V (chaos), with BLOSUM62-based TCRdist applied between CDR3 peptides within each V-J. Welch's t-statistics and random forest reduced 450 to 600 V-J features to under 15, which were used in a naive Bayes classifier (R e1071). TCRdb trimmed the raw reads at Q25, called clones with MiXCR and kept productive beta chains. Every distinct CDR3 protein forms one entry, paired with its most common genes and DNA. These V and J calls derive from TCRdb rather than the authors' analysis. The sample has under 550,000 distinct CDR3 sequences on record, approximately 13% of them singletons. The leading ten clones occupy around 5.3% of the sample.

Graves' hyperthyroidism was defined as stable when no progression to ophthalmopathy occurred over 18 months of follow-up. Hyperthyroidism patients were aged 18 to 65 years and newly diagnosed, with disease duration of less than 2 months. The study excluded patients with uncontrolled infections, other autoimmune diseases, pregnancy or lactation. Diagnoses relied on clinical symptoms, serum thyroxine and TRAb, thyroid ultrasound and orbital computed tomography. Ficoll-Paque density gradient centrifugation was used to isolate PBMCs from about 10 ml of fresh peripheral blood. Trizol reagent was used to extract total RNA, and RNA quality was then checked on an Agilent 2100 Bioanalyzer.

The V and J segments used are TRBV9 and TRBJ2-1; 11 central bases correspond to TRBD2. This sequence was found in a woman aged 18-29 years with Graves' hyperthyroidism. The sample consisted of blood. The CDR3 sequence is CASSKGLAVPYNEQFF. The DNA is as follows: TGTGCCAGCAGCAAGGGACTAGCGGTGCCTTACAATGAGCAGTTCTTC. This CDR3, with the reference TRBV9 and TRBJ2-1 proteins standing in past its ends, gives the full variable domain DSGVTQTPKHLITATGQRVTLRCSPRSGDLSVYWYQQSLDQGLQFLIQYYNGEERAKGNILERFSAQQFPDLHSELNLSSLELGDSALYFCASSKGLAVPYNEQFFGPGTRLTVL.